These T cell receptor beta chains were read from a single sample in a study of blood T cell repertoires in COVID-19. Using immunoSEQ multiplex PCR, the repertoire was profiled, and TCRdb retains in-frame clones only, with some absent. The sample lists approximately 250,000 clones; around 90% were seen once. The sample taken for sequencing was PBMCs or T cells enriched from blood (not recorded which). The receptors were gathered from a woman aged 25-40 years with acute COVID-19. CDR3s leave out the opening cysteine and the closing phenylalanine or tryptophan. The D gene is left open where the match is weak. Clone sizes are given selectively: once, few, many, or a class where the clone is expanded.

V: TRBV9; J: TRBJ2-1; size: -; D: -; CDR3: ASSSAGNNEQF
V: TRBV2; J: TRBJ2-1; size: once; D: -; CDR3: ATSPDRESNNEQF
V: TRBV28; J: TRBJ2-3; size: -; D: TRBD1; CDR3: ASSLITGTGGNTQY
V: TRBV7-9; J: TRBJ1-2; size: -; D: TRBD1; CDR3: ASRPDREGEYGYT
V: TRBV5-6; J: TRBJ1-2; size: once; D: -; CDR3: ASSFQGRDYGYT
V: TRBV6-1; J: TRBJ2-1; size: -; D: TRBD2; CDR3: ASSDWRELMF
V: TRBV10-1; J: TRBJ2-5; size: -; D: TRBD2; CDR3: ASSVGLAGESETQY
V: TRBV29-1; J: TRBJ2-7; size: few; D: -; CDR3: SVEDGQGKSYEQY
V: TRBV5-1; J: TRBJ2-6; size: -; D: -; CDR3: ASSLGGHSGANVLT
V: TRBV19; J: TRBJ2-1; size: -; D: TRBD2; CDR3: ASRPPLAGGPSNEQF
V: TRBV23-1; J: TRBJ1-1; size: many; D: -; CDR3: ASSQVDRTMNTEAF
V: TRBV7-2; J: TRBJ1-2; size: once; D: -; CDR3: ASSPWGGGGYGYT
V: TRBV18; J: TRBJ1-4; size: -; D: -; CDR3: ASSPRGPGTGGEKLF
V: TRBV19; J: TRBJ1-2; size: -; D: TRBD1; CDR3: ASRQDREDYGYT
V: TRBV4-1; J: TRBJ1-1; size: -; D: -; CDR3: ASSQDLSTEAF
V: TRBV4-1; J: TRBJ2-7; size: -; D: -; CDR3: ASSQGQGSSYEQY
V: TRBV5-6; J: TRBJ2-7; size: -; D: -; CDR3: ASSFGGTPYEQY
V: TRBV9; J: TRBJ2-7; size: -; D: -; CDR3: ASSAGESSSYEQY
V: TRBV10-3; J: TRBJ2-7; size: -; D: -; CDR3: AISVMGHEQY
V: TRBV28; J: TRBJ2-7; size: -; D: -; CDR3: ASRPGSSPYEQY
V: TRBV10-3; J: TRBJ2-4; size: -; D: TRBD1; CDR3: AISTTGGAKNIQY
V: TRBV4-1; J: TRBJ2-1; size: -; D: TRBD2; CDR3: ASSQVVRTSGNNEQF
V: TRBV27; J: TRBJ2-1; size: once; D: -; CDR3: ASSLSLGQGNDNEQF
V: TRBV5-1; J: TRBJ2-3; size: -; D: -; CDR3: ASSDRITDTQY
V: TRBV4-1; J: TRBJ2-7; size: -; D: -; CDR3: ASSQEAETYEQY
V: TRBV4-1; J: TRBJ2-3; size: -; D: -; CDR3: ASSQPRRGGPDTQY
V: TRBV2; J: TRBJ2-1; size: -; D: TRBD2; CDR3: ASSEVAGVYNEQF
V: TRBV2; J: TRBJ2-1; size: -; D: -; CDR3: ASRNPTTRINEQF
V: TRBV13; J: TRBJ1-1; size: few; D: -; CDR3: ASSLGQGNTEAF
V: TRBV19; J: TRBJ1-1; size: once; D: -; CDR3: ASSIGSRTEAF
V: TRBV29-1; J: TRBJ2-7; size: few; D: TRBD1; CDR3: SVEDPNPGQSSYEQY
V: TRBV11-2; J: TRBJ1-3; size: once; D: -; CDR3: ASSLPSSGNTIY
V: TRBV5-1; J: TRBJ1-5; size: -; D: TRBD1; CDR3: ASSPDRGDQPQH
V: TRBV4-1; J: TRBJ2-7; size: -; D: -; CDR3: ASSVGESLPYEQY
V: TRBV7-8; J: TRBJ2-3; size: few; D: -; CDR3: ASSISGPDTQY
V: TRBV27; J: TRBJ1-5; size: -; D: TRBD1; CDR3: ASSFRGPSNQPQH
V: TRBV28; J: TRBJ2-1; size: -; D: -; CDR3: ASTLLPGQGGSSGRKEQF
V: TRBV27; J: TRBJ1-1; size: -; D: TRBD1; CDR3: ASSFWGQGASFTEAF
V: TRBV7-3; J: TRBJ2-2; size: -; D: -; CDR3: ASSLEATGELF
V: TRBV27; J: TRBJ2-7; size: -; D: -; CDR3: ASSLGGSYEQY
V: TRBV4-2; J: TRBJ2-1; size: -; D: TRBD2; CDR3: ASSQGEGYGQF
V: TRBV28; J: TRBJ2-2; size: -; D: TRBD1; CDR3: ASSFRSGTVTGELF
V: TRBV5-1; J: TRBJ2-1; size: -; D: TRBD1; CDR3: ASSLASLGQGPNEQF
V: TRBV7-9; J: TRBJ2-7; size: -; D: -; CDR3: ASSLEPYEQY
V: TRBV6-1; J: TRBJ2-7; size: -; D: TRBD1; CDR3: ASSDAGGEQY
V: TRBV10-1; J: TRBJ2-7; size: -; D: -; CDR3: ASSESSGDEQY
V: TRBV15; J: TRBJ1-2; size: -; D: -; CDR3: ATSRDKGDYGYT
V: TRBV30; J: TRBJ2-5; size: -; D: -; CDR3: AWERQETQY
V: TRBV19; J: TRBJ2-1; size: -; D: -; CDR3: ASSIPGSKLNEQF
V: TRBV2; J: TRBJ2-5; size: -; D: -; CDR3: ASSHRDKQETQY